The text below deals with one T cell receptor beta chain. The record originates from a study of blood T cell repertoires in COVID-19. The repertoire was sequenced with immunoSEQ multiplex PCR; TCRdb's copy has only in-frame clones and lacks some. Seen here are fewer than 300,000 clones, 86% observed once, and the top ten hold roughly 12%. Trimming took 6 bases from V and 13 from J; bases not matched to a gene: 8. CDR1 DFQATT and CDR2 SNEGSKA come from the germline V gene (reference sequence). This CDR3 has 11 residues. The chain couples TRBV20-1 to TRBJ2-1; 8 bases are a match to TRBD1. This receptor was identified in a woman aged 30 to 39 with COVID-19, enrolled during active disease. The sequencing input was peripheral blood. The chain's CDR3 is CSAGTGGSQFF. In DNA form, the CDR3 reads TGCAGTGCAGGGACAGGCGGATCTCAGTTCTTC.